This TCR beta chain was observed in a study of Tregs in tolerant kidney transplant recipients. Study background: Related graft donors supplied nonmyeloablative bone marrow transplants, and mixed chimerism was transient.

Clones were sequenced by immunoSEQ multiplex PCR, and TCRdb holds only the in-frame ones, with some missing. The sample consists of fewer than 80,000 clones, around nine tenths of them appearing once. V lost 4 bases to trimming and J lost 9 bases, with 15 bases between them. This CDR3 has 13 amino acids. Germline V gene data show CDR1 as SGHTA and CDR2 as FQGNSA. The material sequenced was CD4+ T cells from blood, taken before the transplant. This receptor was identified in a human donor who received a combined kidney and bone marrow transplant. The chain combines TRBV7-2 with TRBJ2-5; maybe TRBD2 (6 bases). CDR3 nucleotides: TGTGCCAGCAGCTCGTCCGGGACTCCGGCCCAGTACTTC. This codes for CASSSSGTPAQYF.